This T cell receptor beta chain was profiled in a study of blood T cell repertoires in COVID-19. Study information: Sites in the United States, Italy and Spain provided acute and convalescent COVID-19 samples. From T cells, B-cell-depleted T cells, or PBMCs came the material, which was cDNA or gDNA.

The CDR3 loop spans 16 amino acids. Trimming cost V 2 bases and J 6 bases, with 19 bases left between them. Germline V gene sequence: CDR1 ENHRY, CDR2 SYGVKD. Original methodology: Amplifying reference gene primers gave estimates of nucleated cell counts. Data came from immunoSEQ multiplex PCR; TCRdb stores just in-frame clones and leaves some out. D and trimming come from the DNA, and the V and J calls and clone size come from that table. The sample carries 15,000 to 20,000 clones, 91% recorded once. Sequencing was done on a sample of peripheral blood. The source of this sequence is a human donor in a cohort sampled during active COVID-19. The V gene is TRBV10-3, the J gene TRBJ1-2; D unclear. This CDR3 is CAISEARVGLDNGYTF. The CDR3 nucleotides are TGTGCCATCAGTGAGGCCCGCGTTGGACTAGATAATGGCTACACCTTC.